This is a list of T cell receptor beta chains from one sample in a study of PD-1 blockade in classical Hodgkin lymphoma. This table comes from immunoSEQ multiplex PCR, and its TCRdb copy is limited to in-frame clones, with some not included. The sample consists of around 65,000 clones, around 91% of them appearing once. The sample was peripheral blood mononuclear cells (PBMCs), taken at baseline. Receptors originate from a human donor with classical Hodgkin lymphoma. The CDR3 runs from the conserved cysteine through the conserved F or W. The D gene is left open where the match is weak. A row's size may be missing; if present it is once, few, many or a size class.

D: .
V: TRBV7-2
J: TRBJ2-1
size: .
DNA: TGTGCCAGCAGCTTAGATGGGGGGGGGCACAATGAGCAGTTCTTC
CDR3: CASSLDGGGHNEQFF

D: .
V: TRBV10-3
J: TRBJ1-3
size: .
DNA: TGTGCCATCAGTGAAACCGACCTAGGGGTTTCTGGAAACACCATATATTTT
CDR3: CAISETDLGVSGNTIYF

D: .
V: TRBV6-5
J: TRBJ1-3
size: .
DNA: TGTGCCAGCAGTCCGCGGTCGCGAAACACCATATATTTT
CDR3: CASSPRSRNTIYF

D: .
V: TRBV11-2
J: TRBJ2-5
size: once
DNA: TGTGCCAGCAGCCCCATGGGTGGGGGACAAGAGACCCAGTACTTC
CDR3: CASSPMGGGQETQYF

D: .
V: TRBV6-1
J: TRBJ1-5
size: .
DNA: TGTGCCAGCAGTGATCGGCCTCAGCCCCAGCATTTT
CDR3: CASSDRPQPQHF

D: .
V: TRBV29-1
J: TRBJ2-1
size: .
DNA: TGCAGCGTTGAACTCGGGGCTAAAGCCTACAATGAGCAGTTCTTC
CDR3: CSVELGAKAYNEQFF

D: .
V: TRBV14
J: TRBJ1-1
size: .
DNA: TGTGCCAGCAGCCAAGACTTGAACACTGAAGCTTTCTTT
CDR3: CASSQDLNTEAFF

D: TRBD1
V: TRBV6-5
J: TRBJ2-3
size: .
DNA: TGTGCCAGCAGTTACTCGAAGACAGGGATGGGCGATACGCAGTATTTT
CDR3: CASSYSKTGMGDTQYF

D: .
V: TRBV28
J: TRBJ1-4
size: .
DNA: TGTGCCAGCAGTCCCGAGCAGAGCTCAACTAATGAAAAACTGTTTTTT
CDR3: CASSPEQSSTNEKLFF

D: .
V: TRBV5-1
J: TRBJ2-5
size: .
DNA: TGCGCCAGCTTCACAAGGGGCGACTTGGTGGGAGAGACCCAGTACTTC
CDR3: CASFTRGDLVGETQYF

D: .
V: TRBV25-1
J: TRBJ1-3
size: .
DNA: TGTGCCAGCAGTGAAAACAGACTTGGAAACACCATATATTTT
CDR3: CASSENRLGNTIYF

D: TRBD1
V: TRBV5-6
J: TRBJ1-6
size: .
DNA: TGTGCCAGCAGCTTGTGGGGACAGGGTTATTCACCCCTCCACTTT
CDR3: CASSLWGQGYSPLHF

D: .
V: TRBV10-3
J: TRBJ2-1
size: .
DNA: TGTGCCATCAAGGAGGGGCCGGGGCCCACCGGGCGGATGGAGCAGTTCTTC
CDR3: CAIKEGPGPTGRMEQFF

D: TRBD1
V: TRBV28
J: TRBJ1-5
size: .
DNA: TGTGCCAGCACAACAGGGGTGAGTTCAAGGCATTTT
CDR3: CASTTGVSSRHF

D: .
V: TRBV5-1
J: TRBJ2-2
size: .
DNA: TGCGCCAGCAGCTTGGTCTTCTATACCGGGGAGCTGTTTTTT
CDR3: CASSLVFYTGELFF

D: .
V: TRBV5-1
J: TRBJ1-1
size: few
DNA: TGCGCCAGCAGCGCTGCGGTGAACACTGAAGCTTTCTTT
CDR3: CASSAAVNTEAFF

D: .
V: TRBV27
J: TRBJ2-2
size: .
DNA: TGTGCCTCACAGGGCCGGAACACCGGGGAGCTGTTTTTT
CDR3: CASQGRNTGELFF

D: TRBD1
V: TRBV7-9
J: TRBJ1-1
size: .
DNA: TGTGCCAGCAGCAGCTGGGACAGGGAAAACACTGAAGCTTTCTTT
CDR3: CASSSWDRENTEAFF

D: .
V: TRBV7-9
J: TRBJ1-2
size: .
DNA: TGTGCCAGCAGCGGGACCAACTATGGCTACACCTTC
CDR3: CASSGTNYGYTF

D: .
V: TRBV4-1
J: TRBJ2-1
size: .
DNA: TGCGCCAGCAGCCAAGGGGGTGACAATGAGCAGTTCTTC
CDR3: CASSQGGDNEQFF

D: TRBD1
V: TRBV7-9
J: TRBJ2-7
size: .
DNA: TGTGCCAGCAGCCAACCACCGGGACAGAGAACCTACGAGCAGTACTTC
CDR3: CASSQPPGQRTYEQYF

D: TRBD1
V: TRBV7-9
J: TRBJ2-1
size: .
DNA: TGTGCCAGCAGCCAGGGACAGGGTATTTACAATGAGCAGTTCTTC
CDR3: CASSQGQGIYNEQFF

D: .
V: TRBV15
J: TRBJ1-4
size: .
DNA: TGTGCCACCAGCAGAGGGGCCAGGCCAGGGGAAGGGGATGAAAAACTGTTTTTT
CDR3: CATSRGARPGEGDEKLFF

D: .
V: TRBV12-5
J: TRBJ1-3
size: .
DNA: TGTGCTAGTGGTTTAGTCGCATCTGGAAACACCATATATTTT
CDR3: CASGLVASGNTIYF

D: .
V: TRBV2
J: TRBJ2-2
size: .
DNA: TGTGCCAGCAGTGAACAGGGCCCCGGGGAGCTGTTTTTT
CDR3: CASSEQGPGELFF

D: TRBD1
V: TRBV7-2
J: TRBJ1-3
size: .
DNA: TGTGCCAGCAGCTTAACCGGGACAGTGGGTGCAAACACCATATATTTT
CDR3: CASSLTGTVGANTIYF

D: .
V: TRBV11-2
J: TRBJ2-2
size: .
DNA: TGTGCCAGCAGCTTTGGGGGTAACGCCGGGGAGCTGTTTTTT
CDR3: CASSFGGNAGELFF

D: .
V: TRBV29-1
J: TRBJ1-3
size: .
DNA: TGCAGCGTTGTATGGCTTGAGAGCTCTGGAAACACCATATATTTT
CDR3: CSVVWLESSGNTIYF

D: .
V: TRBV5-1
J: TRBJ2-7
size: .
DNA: TGCGCCAGCAGCTTGAGCCATAGCTCCTACGAGCAGTACTTC
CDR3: CASSLSHSSYEQYF

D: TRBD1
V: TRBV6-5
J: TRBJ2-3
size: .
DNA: TGTGCCAGCAGTTACTCCCAGGGGGACACAGATACGCAGTATTTT
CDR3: CASSYSQGDTDTQYF

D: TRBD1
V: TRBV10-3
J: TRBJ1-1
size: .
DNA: TGTGCCATCAGTGGGACAGGGAACACTGAAGCTTTCTTT
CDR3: CAISGTGNTEAFF

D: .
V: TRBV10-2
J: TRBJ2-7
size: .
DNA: TGCGCCAGCAGAAGAGGGCCCTCCTACGAGCAGTACTTC
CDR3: CASRRGPSYEQYF

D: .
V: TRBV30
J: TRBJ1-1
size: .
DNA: TGTGCCTGGAGCCGTTGGGGGCCGGCCGGGACTGAAGCTTTCTTT
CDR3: CAWSRWGPAGTEAFF

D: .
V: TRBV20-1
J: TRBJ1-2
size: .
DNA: TGCAGGGGTGGGCAAGACGGCTACACCTTC
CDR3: CRGGQDGYTF

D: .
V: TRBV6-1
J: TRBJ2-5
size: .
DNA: TGTGCCAGCATCCAGCGTGACACGGAGACCCAGTACTTC
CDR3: CASIQRDTETQYF

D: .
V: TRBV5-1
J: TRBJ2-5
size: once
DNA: TGCGCCAGCAGCTTGGACCTAATCCAAGAGACCCAGTACTTC
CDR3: CASSLDLIQETQYF

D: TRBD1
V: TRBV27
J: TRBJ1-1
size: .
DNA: TGTGCCAGCAGACGACCGGGACAGGTGAACACTGAAGCTTTCTTT
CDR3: CASRRPGQVNTEAFF

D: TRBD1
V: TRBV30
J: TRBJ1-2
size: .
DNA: TGTGCCTGGAGTGTAATGCCCAGGGGGACCTATGGCTACACCTTC
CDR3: CAWSVMPRGTYGYTF

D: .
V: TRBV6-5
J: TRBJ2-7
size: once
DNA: TGTGCCAGCAGTTACACCGGGGGGCTGAACGAGCAGTACTTC
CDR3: CASSYTGGLNEQYF

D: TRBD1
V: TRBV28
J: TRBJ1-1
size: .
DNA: TGTGCCAGCAGTTTCACAGGGGGTGGTAGCACTGAAGCTTTCTTT
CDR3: CASSFTGGGSTEAFF

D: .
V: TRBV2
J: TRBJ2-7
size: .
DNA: TGTGCCAGCAGTGAGCTAGTCTCCTACGAGCAGTACTTC
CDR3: CASSELVSYEQYF

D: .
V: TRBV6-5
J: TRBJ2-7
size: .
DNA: TGTGCCAGCAGTGCTAATATCTACGAGCAGTACTTC
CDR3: CASSANIYEQYF

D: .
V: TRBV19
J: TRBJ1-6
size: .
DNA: TGTGCCAGTAGTATAATAGGGGCGAGGAATTCACCCCTCCACTTT
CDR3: CASSIIGARNSPLHF

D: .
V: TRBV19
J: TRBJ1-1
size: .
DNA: TGTGCCAGTAGTATAGCGAGGGGGGGCACTGAAGCTTTCTTT
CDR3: CASSIARGGTEAFF

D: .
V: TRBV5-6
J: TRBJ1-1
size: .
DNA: TGTGCCAGCAGCTCAATTCCCTGGGGGGTTCAGAACACTGAAGCTTTCTTT
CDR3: CASSSIPWGVQNTEAFF

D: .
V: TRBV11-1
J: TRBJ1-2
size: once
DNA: TGTGCCAGCAGCAGGGACCCCTTAGATGGCTACACCTTC
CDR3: CASSRDPLDGYTF

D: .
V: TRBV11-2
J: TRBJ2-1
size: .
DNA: TGTGCCAGCAGCTCAATATTGGGGGATAATGAGCAGTTCTTC
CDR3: CASSSILGDNEQFF

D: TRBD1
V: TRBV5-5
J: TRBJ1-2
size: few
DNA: TGTGCCAGCTCCCGGACAGGGGGATTCCTTGGCTACACCTTC
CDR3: CASSRTGGFLGYTF

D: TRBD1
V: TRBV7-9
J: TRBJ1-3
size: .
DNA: TGTGCCAGCAGCCAGAGCCGGGGACAGGGGAGAAACACCATATATTTT
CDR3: CASSQSRGQGRNTIYF

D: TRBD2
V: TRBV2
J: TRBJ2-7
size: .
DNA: TGTGCCAGCAGGAGGGTAGCGGGTTCCACCGATTACGAGCAGTACTTC
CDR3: CASRRVAGSTDYEQYF

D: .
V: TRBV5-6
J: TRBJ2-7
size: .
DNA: TGTGCCAGCAGCAAGCAGGGAAGGTACGAGCAGTACTTC
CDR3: CASSKQGRYEQYF

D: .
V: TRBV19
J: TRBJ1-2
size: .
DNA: TGTGCCAGTAACGGGCGGGCGGAGGAGGTATATGGCTACACCTTC
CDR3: CASNGRAEEVYGYTF

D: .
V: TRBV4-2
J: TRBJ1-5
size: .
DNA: TGTGCCAGCAGCCAAGAGGCCAGCGTGAGCGGGGTTGGATCGCCCCAGCATTTT
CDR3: CASSQEASVSGVGSPQHF

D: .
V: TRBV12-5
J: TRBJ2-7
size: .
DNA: TGTGCTAGTGGCCTCAACTACGAGCAGTACTTC
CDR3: CASGLNYEQYF

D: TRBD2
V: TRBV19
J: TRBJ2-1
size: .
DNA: TGTGCCAGTAGTACCGGGACTAGCCCTTTCAATGAGCAGTTCTTC
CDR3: CASSTGTSPFNEQFF